This T cell receptor (beta chain) was documented in a study of cytomegalovirus exposure and HLA in healthy donors. Study observations and caveats: Most TCR sequences were rare, but some public TCRs occurred in many donors. Listed as cytomegalovirus-associated were about 160 TCR beta chains. In vitro testing confirmed three CMV-associated chains as specific for CMV antigens.

The count of this clone is one. What it recognizes is unknown. From the roughly 120-subject validation cohort, which was separate from the approximately 700-subject first cohort, the donors were drawn. Only in-frame clones appear in the TCRdb table, and some are missing; sequencing was by immunoSEQ multiplex PCR. The sample gives approximately 97,000 clones, around 93% of which show up once; about 1% is in the top ten. The J segment lost 12 bases and the V segment lost 2 bases, leaving 10 bases of the junction unmatched. Per the germline V gene, CDR1 is SNHLY and CDR2 is FYNNEI. The CDR3 length is 15 residues.

V and J are TRBV2 and TRBJ2-1; 10 bases fit TRBD2. The specimen was PBMCs. The TCR comes from a woman aged 25 to 45 in good health and CMV-seropositive. CDR3 in DNA: TGTGCCAGCAGTGAAAGTGGGCTAGCGGGAGTTAGGCAGTTCTTC. It translates to CASSESGLAGVRQFF.